This TCR beta chain was captured by sequencing in a study of identical twins. After removal of 5 bases from V and 7 bases from J, the junction contained 13 bases not matched to a gene. CDR1 and CDR2 from the germline V gene are KGHDR and SFDVKD. This CDR3 region has 16 residues. cDNA molecules carried unique molecular identifiers, and template switching added a universal primer site. TCRdb ran MiXCR on the 5' RACE reads and lists one entry per CDR3 protein. Among about 900,000 distinct CDR3 sequences listed, about 12% were seen once. Overall study findings and caveats: Fewer insertions characterized abundant cord blood beta clonotypes, whereas memory repertoires showed none. Conclusions came from cross-sectional statistical analysis, not from following the same donors. The study found excess low generation probability among twin-shared out-of-frame alpha sequences.

In its sample, this clonotype was seen a few times. Its antigen remains unknown. The sample also formed part of further work on yellow fever vaccine responses in identical twins.

This TCR was sampled from a woman between 18 and 29 years old in good health. The chain joins TRBV24-1 to TRBJ2-1; 7 nucleotides agree with TRBD1. Sequences were obtained from PBMCs. CDR3 in DNA: TGTGCCACCAGTGCCCCTGGGGACAGTGGATGGAATGAGCAGTTCTTC. Translation gives CATSAPGDSGWNEQFF.